What follows are 25 T cell receptor beta chains derived from one specimen sequenced in a study of spatial heterogeneity in lung cancer (dated by TCRdb to the late 2010s). Per the publication, the time point label means: sample taken at primary tumor resection. Receptors were amplified or captured by 5' RACE. This sample was sequenced with a NextSeq 500. TCRdb's own reprocessing of the public reads used fastp at Q25 and MiXCR and kept productive beta chains. Identical CDR3 proteins give one entry, which carries the most common genes and DNA. Present in this sample are more than 60,000 distinct CDR3 sequences, 7% to 9% of which were seen just once. 6.8% of the sample is taken by the ten largest. This specimen was PBMCs, taken at surgery. The receptors originated from a male donor with early-stage non-small cell lung cancer.

This clonotype was seen ten or more times. The rearrangement joins TRBV5-8 to TRBJ2-7, with D uncertain. Germline V CDR1 and CDR2: SGHTS, YDEGEE. V lost 0 bases and J 0 bases, leaving 16 bases between the germline ends. The CDR3 contains 17 residues. The CDR3 DNA reads as TGTGCCAGCAGCTTGGCCGATGCAGGCGGAAGCTCCTACGAGCAGTACTTC. Translation gives CASSLADAGGSSYEQYF.

This clonotype occurred many times. The CDR3 DNA is TGCAGCGTTGAAGCTACAGGGAGTTGGACTGAAGCTTTCTTT. Protein: CSVEATGSWTEAFF. The rearrangement uses TRBV29-1 and TRBJ1-1; D is perhaps TRBD1 (6 bases). Germline V gives CDR1 SQVTM, CDR2 ANQGSEA. V was trimmed by 1 base and J by 5 bases, leaving 14 bases between them. The CDR3 has 14 amino acids. Using reference TRBV29-1 and TRBJ1-1 for the parts outside the CDR3, the full variable domain is SAVISQKPSRDICQRGTSLTIQCQVDSQVTMMFWYRQQPGQSLTLIATANQGSEATYESGFVIDKFPISRPNLTFSTLTVSNMSPEDSSIYLCSVEATGSWTEAFFGQGTRLTVV.

This clonotype was picked up many times. The rearrangement joins TRBV27 to TRBJ2-7; 11 positions match TRBD2. Germline V gene data show CDR1 as MNHEY and CDR2 as SMNVEV (reference sequence). The CDR3 runs to 13 residues. Trimming at V came to 10 bases and at J to 0 bases, leaving 2 bases not matched to a gene. CDR3 loop: CATGTSGSYEQYF. In nucleotides, the CDR3 is TGTGCCACCGGGACTAGCGGCTCCTACGAGCAGTACTTC.

The chain joins TRBV9 to TRBJ2-6, with D possibly matching TRBD1 (5 bases). This CDR3 comprises 18 residues. The V gene's germline CDR1 is SGDLS and CDR2 YYNGEE. V lost 4 bases and J 1 base, leaving 18 bases between the germline ends. In nucleotides, the CDR3 is TGTGCCAGCAGCTTCTCGACAGCTAAAGAGTCTGGGGCCAACGTCCTGACTTTC. Residues: CASSFSTAKESGANVLTF.

This clonotype has a count of ten or more. The chain is built from TRBV4-1 and TRBJ2-6; no reliable D call. V gave up 2 bases and J gave up 0 bases, with 5 bases separating them. The CDR3 runs to 15 residues. In germline, CDR1 is MGHRA, CDR2 YSYEKL. CDR3 nucleotides: TGCGCCAGCAGCCAATTTATCTCTGGGGCCAACGTCCTGACTTTC. It codes for CASSQFISGANVLTF.

The genes are TRBV19 and TRBJ2-6; D is ambiguous. V was clipped by 6 bases and J by 1 base, with 4 bases between them. Germline lookup yields CDR1 LNHDA and CDR2 SQIVND (reference sequence). The CDR3 spans 13 residues. The chain's CDR3 is CASSQSGANVLTF. The CDR3 DNA follows: TGTGCCAGTAGCCAGTCTGGGGCCAACGTCCTGACTTTC. The whole variable domain, remainder taken from reference TRBV19 and TRBJ2-6, is DGGITQSPKYLFRKEGQNVTLSCEQNLNHDAMYWYRQDPGQGLRLIYYSQIVNDFQKGDIAEGYSVSREKKESFPLTVTSAQKNPTAFYLCASSQSGANVLTFGAGSRLTVL.

This clonotype has at least ten counts. This chain connects TRBV12-3 or TRBV12-4 to TRBJ1-1; D unclear. This CDR3 has 12 amino acids. Trimming stripped 6 bases from V and 8 bases from J, with 13 bases between. The CDR3 loop is CASSLLGREAFF. The CDR3 DNA is TGTGCCAGCAGCCTCCTAGGACGCGAAGCTTTCTTT.

This clonotype was seen repeatedly, ten times or more. CDR3: CASSPNRGKPEAFF. The DNA of the CDR3 is TGTGCCAGCAGCCCCAACAGGGGGAAGCCTGAAGCTTTCTTT. This chain uses TRBV7-9 with TRBJ1-1; the match to TRBD1 covers 8 bases. Trimming took 5 bases from V and 6 from J; bases not matched to a gene: 8. In germline, CDR1 is SEHNR, CDR2 FQNEAQ (reference sequence). This CDR3 contains 14 residues.

The J gene is TRBJ2-3, the V gene TRBV24-1, with 14 bases lining up with TRBD2. CDR1 KGHDR and CDR2 SFDVKD come from the germline V gene. This CDR3 is 17 amino acids long. With 5 bases clipped from V and 4 bases from J, the junction kept 7 bases outside the gene matches. CDR3 sequence reads: CATSVPGTSGRPDTQYF. The DNA of the CDR3 is TGTGCCACCAGTGTCCCCGGGACTAGCGGGAGACCAGATACGCAGTATTTT.

Many counts were recorded for this clonotype. CDR3 DNA sequence: TGCAGTGCCCCGCCGGGCGTCGGCAACACTGAAGCTTTCTTT. This translates into CSAPPGVGNTEAFF. This chain links TRBV20-1 with TRBJ1-1; D call uncertain. CDR1 is DFQATT and CDR2 is SNEGSKA in the germline V gene (reference sequence). The CDR3 runs to 14 residues. Between the trimmed V and J ends, which lost 6 bases and 2 bases, there was a span of 16 bases.

The chain couples TRBV4-1 to TRBJ2-7, with D perhaps TRBD1 (5 bases). There are 15 residues in the CDR3. The V and J ends lost 0 bases and 3 bases respectively, with 12 bases between them. From germline, CDR1 is MGHRA and CDR2 YSYEKL. CDR3 coding DNA: TGCGCCAGCAGCCAAGAAGGGGCAAGGGGCTACGAGCAGTACTTC. This translates into CASSQEGARGYEQYF.

In this sample, this clonotype turned up many times. The J gene is TRBJ1-1, the V gene TRBV12-3 or TRBV12-4; no definite D call. Trimming removed 1 base from V and 8 bases from J, with 5 bases in between. The CDR3 is 11 residues long. CDR3 nucleotide sequence: TGTGCCAGCAGTTTAGGGGCAGAAGCTTTCTTT. Translating it yields CASSLGAEAFF.

The sample holds many counts of this clonotype. The V gene is TRBV9, the J gene TRBJ2-1; the D gene is possibly TRBD1 (6 bases). Looked up from germline, CDR1 is SGDLS and CDR2 is YYNGEE. V dropped 6 bases and J dropped 6 bases, with 22 bases sitting between them. This CDR3 is 16 amino acids long. The CDR3 DNA is TGTGCCAGCACCAGGGGCGCGGGCGGCTGGGGCAATGAGCAGTTCTTC. It encodes CASTRGAGGWGNEQFF.

The chain combines TRBV19 with TRBJ1-3; D unclear. CDR3 size: 16 residues. The V gene's germline CDR1 is LNHDA and CDR2 SQIVND (reference sequence). Trimming cost V 3 bases and J 0 bases, with 12 bases left between them. CDR3 sequence (DNA): TGTGCCAGTAGTATGTCCGGGGTAAACTCTGGAAACACCATATATTTT. The encoded protein is CASSMSGVNSGNTIYF.

This clonotype was seen only a few times. This could be a read error, since a much larger clone is one nucleotide away. This chain links TRBV5-1 with TRBJ2-3; D is uncertain. The germline CDR1 and CDR2 sequences are SGHRS and YFSETQ. The CDR3 is 14 amino acids. The CDR3 region has the DNA TGCGCCAGCAGGTCAGACCCACACACAGTTACGCAGTATTTT. It encodes CASRSDPHTVTQYF.

This clonotype appeared many times. This chain uses TRBV12-5 with TRBJ1-1, with D tentatively TRBD1 (5 bases). The germline gives CDR1 LGHNT, CDR2 FRNRAP. The length of the CDR3 is 11 residues. The ends were cut back, 3 bases at V and 8 bases at J, with 7 bases in the middle. The CDR3 sequence: CASGFDREAFF. In DNA form, the CDR3 reads TGTGCTAGTGGTTTCGACAGAGAAGCTTTCTTT.

This clonotype showed up many times. This sequence joins TRBV5-1 and TRBJ2-3; no definite D call. CDR3 length: 13 residues. The germline V gene has CDR1 SGHRS and CDR2 YFSETQ. Trimming took off 1 base at V and 5 bases at J, with 8 bases between the two ends. The CDR3 protein is CASSLTLRDTQYF. CDR3 sequence (DNA): TGCGCCAGCAGCTTGACATTGCGAGATACGCAGTATTTT.

This clonotype was picked up many times. CDR3 loop: CASSPPAETQYF. In DNA, the CDR3 is TGTGCCAGCAGTCCCCCGGCAGAGACCCAGTACTTC. This chain joins TRBV6-5 and TRBJ2-5, with D unclear. The germline V and J ends were trimmed by 5 bases and 4 bases, with 8 bases remaining between them. The V gene's germline CDR1 is MNHEY and CDR2 SVGAGI. CDR3 length: 12 residues.

Many counts were recorded for this clonotype. The chain employs TRBV28 and TRBJ2-7, with D maybe TRBD2 (6 bases). Germline CDR1 and CDR2: MDHEN and SYDVKM. CDR3 size: 14 residues. V lost 5 bases to trimming and J lost 2 bases, with 13 bases between them. CDR3 sequence reads: CASSLTGAPYEQYF. CDR3 DNA sequence: TGTGCCAGCAGTCTGACGGGAGCACCCTACGAGCAGTACTTC.

There are many counts of this clonotype. The rearrangement joins TRBV19 to TRBJ1-1; D is ambiguous. Germline V gives CDR1 LNHDA, CDR2 SQIVND (reference sequence). This CDR3 comprises 12 residues. V gave up 6 bases and J gave up 0 bases, with 5 bases separating them. The chain's CDR3 is CASSLVNTEAFF. Written as DNA, the CDR3 is TGTGCCAGTAGCCTAGTGAACACTGAAGCTTTCTTT.

This clonotype has ten or more counts. The chain is built from TRBV7-9 and TRBJ1-1, with 8 nucleotides matching TRBD1. The germline CDR1 and CDR2 sequences are SEHNR and FQNEAQ (reference sequence). V gave up 1 base and J gave up 8 bases; unmatched junction bases: 3. This CDR3 is 13 amino acids long. CDR3 protein: CASSLGTGREAFF. The CDR3 nucleotides read TGTGCCAGCAGCTTAGGGACAGGGAGAGAAGCTTTCTTT.

This clonotype was counted between two and nine times. V is TRBV29-1 and J is TRBJ2-7; D possibly uses TRBD1 or TRBD2 (5 bases each). The CDR3 has 11 amino acids. V lost 6 bases and J lost 7, with 13 bases in between. Per the germline V gene, CDR1 is SQVTM and CDR2 is ANQGSEA. The CDR3 sequence: CSVVNWGEQYF. CDR3 nucleotide sequence: TGCAGCGTAGTAAACTGGGGGGAGCAGTACTTC.

This clonotype was detected ten times or more. In DNA form, the CDR3 reads TGCGCCAGCAGCCATCCTACATGGAGGACGGGACTCACAGATACGCAGTATTTT. Amino acid sequence: CASSHPTWRTGLTDTQYF. The V call is TRBV4-1, the J call TRBJ2-3; the D gene is possibly TRBD2 (6 bases). The CDR3 consists of 18 residues. Germline-derived CDR1 and CDR2 are MGHRA and YSYEKL. V dropped 3 bases and J dropped 2 bases, with 21 bases sitting between them.

This clonotype was seen many times. The chain employs TRBV25-1 and TRBJ2-3; no reliable D call. The V gene lost 4 bases and the J gene lost 1 base, with 9 bases spanning the gap. From germline, CDR1 is MGHDK and CDR2 SYGVNS. The CDR3 has 14 amino acids. CDR3 sequence: CASSVEWGTDTQYF. The CDR3 DNA reads TGTGCCAGCAGTGTAGAGTGGGGCACAGATACGCAGTATTTT. The full variable domain, its missing parts supplied by reference TRBV25-1 and TRBJ2-3, is EADIYQTPRYLVIGTGKKITLECSQTMGHDKMYWYQQDPGMELHLIHYSYGVNSTEKGDLSSESTVSRIRTEHFPLTLESARPSHTSQYLCASSVEWGTDTQYFGPGTRLTVL.

The chain recombines TRBV3-1 with TRBJ1-1; TRBD1 is a possible D gene (6 bases). The CDR3 is made up of 12 amino acids. V was trimmed by 1 base and J by 11 bases, leaving 11 bases between them. The germline V gene has CDR1 LGHDT and CDR2 YNNKEL (reference sequence). The CDR3 spells CASSQVGGHAFF. The DNA for the CDR3 is TGTGCCAGCAGCCAAGTAGGGGGGCACGCTTTCTTT.